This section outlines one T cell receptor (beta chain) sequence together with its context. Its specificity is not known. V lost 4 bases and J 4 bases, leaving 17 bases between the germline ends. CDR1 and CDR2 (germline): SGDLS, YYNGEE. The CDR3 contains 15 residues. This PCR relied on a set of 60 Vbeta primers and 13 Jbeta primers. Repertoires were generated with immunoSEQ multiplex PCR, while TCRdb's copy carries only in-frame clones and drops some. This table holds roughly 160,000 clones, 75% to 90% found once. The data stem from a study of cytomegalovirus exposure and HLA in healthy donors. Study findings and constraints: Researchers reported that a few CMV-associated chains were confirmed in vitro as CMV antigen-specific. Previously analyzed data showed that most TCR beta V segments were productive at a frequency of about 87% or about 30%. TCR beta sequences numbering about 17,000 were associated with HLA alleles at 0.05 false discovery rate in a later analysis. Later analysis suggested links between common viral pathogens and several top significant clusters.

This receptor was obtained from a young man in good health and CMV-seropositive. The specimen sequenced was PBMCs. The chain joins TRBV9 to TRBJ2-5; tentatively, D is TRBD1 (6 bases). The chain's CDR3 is CASSPSPRGTETQYF. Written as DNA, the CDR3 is TGTGCCAGCAGCCCCTCCCCTAGGGGGACAGAGACCCAGTACTTC.